One sample yielded the 4 T cell receptor beta chains listed below, sequenced in a study of somatic mutations in cytotoxic T cells in rheumatoid arthritis. Sequenced by immunoSEQ multiplex PCR; TCRdb stores in-frame clones only, minus some. This table has tens of thousands of clones, about 88% appearing once. Sequencing was performed on CD8+ T cells sorted from blood. Source of these receptors: an adult with rheumatoid arthritis.

This clone was recorded once. The CDR3 spells CASSLGVSGSLSGGELFF. CDR3 coding DNA: TGTGCCAGCAGCCTCGGGGTTAGCGGATCACTTTCGGGCGGGGAGCTGTTTTTT. This chain connects TRBV11-2 to TRBJ2-2; a weak D match, TRBD2 (6 bases). Germline V lookup: CDR1 SGHAT, CDR2 FQNNGV. The germline V and J ends were trimmed by 5 bases and 7 bases, with 26 bases remaining between them. The CDR3 has 18 residues.

This rearrangement joins TRBV27 to TRBJ2-1, with 14 bases identical to TRBD2. Trimming at V came to 3 bases and at J to 2 bases, leaving 6 bases not matched to a gene. The CDR3 is made up of 18 amino acids. Germline CDR1 reads MNHEY; CDR2 reads SMNVEV (reference sequence). The CDR3 protein is CASSFRLAGGPAYNEQFF. CDR3 sequence (DNA): TGTGCCAGCAGTTTCAGACTAGCGGGAGGGCCCGCCTACAATGAGCAGTTCTTC.

This clone appeared once. The genes are TRBV14 and TRBJ2-1, with 9 nucleotides matching TRBD2. Trimming at V came to 2 bases and at J to 9 bases, leaving 2 bases not matched to a gene. The CDR3 contains 13 residues. Germline V CDR1 and CDR2: SGHDN, FVKESK. The CDR3 coding sequence is TGTGCCAGCAGCCAAAGCGGGAGGATTGAGCAGTTCTTC. Its protein product is CASSQSGRIEQFF.

V usage is TRBV15 and J usage is TRBJ1-4; D is possibly TRBD1 (6 bases). V was cut by 3 bases and J by 8 bases, with 13 bases left in between. The CDR3 spans 14 residues. Germline values: CDR1 LNHNV, CDR2 YYDKDF (reference sequence). CDR3: CATSSQGGDEKLFF. CDR3 DNA sequence: TGTGCCACCAGCAGCCAAGGGGGGGACGAAAAACTGTTTTTT.